The entry that follows covers one T cell receptor beta chain sequence. These data come from a study of T cell changes during pregnancy in multiple sclerosis. The V and J ends lost 7 bases and 8 bases respectively, with 14 bases between them. CDR3 length: 13 amino acids. Germline CDR1 reads MNHNS; CDR2 reads SASEGT. Some clones are missing from TCRdb's copy, which holds only in-frame ones; the method was immunoSEQ multiplex PCR. The sample lists 60,000 to 85,000 clones, about 91% occurring once. This receptor was identified in a female donor with multiple sclerosis, enrolled in a pregnancy study. The chain links TRBV6-1 to TRBJ1-4, with D possibly being TRBD1 (5 bases). The specimen comprised peripheral blood, sampled in the first trimester of pregnancy. CDR3: CASIKGIGEKLFF. In DNA, the CDR3 is TGTGCCAGCATCAAGGGGATTGGCGAAAAACTGTTTTTT.